This is a list of T cell receptor beta chains from one sample in a study of T cell responses to AZD1222 COVID-19 vaccine. Produced via immunoSEQ multiplex PCR; TCRdb's table is partial and in-frame only. The sample shows about 85,000 clones, approximately 86% of them seen only once. The input for sequencing was peripheral blood, taken on day 0 of AZD1222 vaccination. The origin of the receptors is an adult in good health. The CDR3 runs from the conserved cysteine through the conserved F or W. Fields, in order: D gene, J gene, V gene, clone size, CDR3 protein, CDR3 DNA. The D gene is left open where the match is weak. Clone sizes are given selectively: once, few, many, or a class where the clone is expanded.

d_gene: .; j_gene: TRBJ1-1; v_gene: TRBV29-1; abundance: .; CDR3aa: CSVVQGRSTEAFF; CDR3nt: TGCAGCGTTGTGCAGGGAAGGAGCACTGAAGCTTTCTTT
d_gene: .; j_gene: TRBJ2-1; v_gene: TRBV3-1/TRBV3-2; abundance: once; CDR3aa: CASSQDRGEQFF; CDR3nt: TGTGCCAGCAGCCAAGATCGGGGTGAGCAGTTCTTC
d_gene: .; j_gene: TRBJ2-7; v_gene: TRBV7-2; abundance: .; CDR3aa: CASSLATQNEQYF; CDR3nt: TGTGCCAGCAGCTTAGCGACCCAGAACGAGCAGTACTTC
d_gene: .; j_gene: TRBJ2-2; v_gene: TRBV5-6; abundance: few; CDR3aa: CASSWGVEAGELFF; CDR3nt: TGTGCCAGCAGCTGGGGTGTGGAGGCCGGGGAGCTGTTTTTT
d_gene: .; j_gene: TRBJ2-3; v_gene: TRBV7-2; abundance: once; CDR3aa: CASSLDYTDTQYF; CDR3nt: TGTGCCAGCAGCTTAGACTACACAGATACGCAGTATTTT
d_gene: .; j_gene: TRBJ2-1; v_gene: TRBV29-1; abundance: .; CDR3aa: CSARSRGSYNEQFF; CDR3nt: TGCAGCGCAAGGAGCCGTGGGTCCTACAATGAGCAGTTCTTC
d_gene: .; j_gene: TRBJ2-7; v_gene: TRBV5-1; abundance: many; CDR3aa: CASSLEYEQYF; CDR3nt: TGCGCCAGCAGCTTGGAATACGAGCAGTACTTC
d_gene: .; j_gene: TRBJ2-4; v_gene: TRBV25-1; abundance: few; CDR3aa: CASKLAKNIQYF; CDR3nt: TGTGCCAGCAAACTAGCCAAAAACATTCAGTACTTC
d_gene: .; j_gene: TRBJ1-1; v_gene: TRBV19; abundance: .; CDR3aa: CATIGAAVNTEAFF; CDR3nt: TGTGCCACCATAGGGGCAGCGGTAAACACTGAAGCTTTCTTT
d_gene: .; j_gene: TRBJ1-2; v_gene: TRBV6-5; abundance: .; CDR3aa: CASSQRGDYGYTF; CDR3nt: TGTGCCAGCAGCCAAAGGGGTGACTATGGCTACACCTTC
d_gene: .; j_gene: TRBJ2-2; v_gene: TRBV11-3; abundance: .; CDR3aa: CASSLDRVTGELFF; CDR3nt: TGTGCCAGCAGCTTAGACAGGGTGACCGGGGAGCTGTTTTTT
d_gene: .; j_gene: TRBJ2-7; v_gene: TRBV19; abundance: .; CDR3aa: CASSMWAPARGEQYF; CDR3nt: TGTGCCAGTAGTATGTGGGCCCCAGCTAGGGGCGAGCAGTACTTC
d_gene: .; j_gene: TRBJ1-4; v_gene: TRBV4-2; abundance: .; CDR3aa: CASSSLPATNEKLFF; CDR3nt: TGTGCCAGCAGCTCACTCCCAGCAACTAATGAAAAACTGTTTTTT
d_gene: TRBD2; j_gene: TRBJ2-1; v_gene: TRBV6-2/TRBV6-3; abundance: .; CDR3aa: CASSYTTSGSYNEQFF; CDR3nt: TGTGCCAGCAGTTACACGACTAGCGGGAGCTACAATGAGCAGTTCTTC
d_gene: TRBD2; j_gene: TRBJ2-7; v_gene: TRBV18; abundance: .; CDR3aa: CASSPGLAGVDEQYF; CDR3nt: TGTGCCAGCTCTCCCGGACTAGCGGGAGTGGACGAGCAGTACTTC
d_gene: .; j_gene: TRBJ1-1; v_gene: TRBV29-1; abundance: .; CDR3aa: CSAGENTEAFF; CDR3nt: TGCAGCGCAGGGGAAAACACTGAAGCTTTCTTT
d_gene: .; j_gene: TRBJ2-7; v_gene: TRBV29-1; abundance: .; CDR3aa: CSVSMPLGREFVDYEQYF; CDR3nt: TGCAGCGTGTCGATGCCGTTAGGCAGGGAATTTGTTGACTACGAGCAGTACTTC
d_gene: .; j_gene: TRBJ2-1; v_gene: TRBV10-2; abundance: .; CDR3aa: CASRANEQFF; CDR3nt: TGCGCCAGCCGGGCCAATGAGCAGTTCTTC
d_gene: .; j_gene: TRBJ2-7; v_gene: TRBV5-1; abundance: .; CDR3aa: CASSLAGVTYEQYF; CDR3nt: TGCGCCAGCAGCTTGGCAGGCGTAACCTACGAGCAGTACTTC
d_gene: .; j_gene: TRBJ2-7; v_gene: TRBV27; abundance: .; CDR3aa: CASSLSLGLSYEQYF; CDR3nt: TGTGCCAGCAGTTTGTCCCTGGGGCTCTCCTACGAGCAGTACTTC
d_gene: .; j_gene: TRBJ1-1; v_gene: TRBV27; abundance: .; CDR3aa: CASSVSRGTEAFF; CDR3nt: TGTGCCAGCAGTGTATCCCGGGGCACTGAAGCTTTCTTT
d_gene: .; j_gene: TRBJ2-6; v_gene: TRBV6-5; abundance: .; CDR3aa: CASSYGSPGANVLTF; CDR3nt: TGTGCCAGCAGTTACGGATCCCCTGGGGCCAACGTCCTGACTTTC
d_gene: .; j_gene: TRBJ1-1; v_gene: TRBV30; abundance: .; CDR3aa: CAGTGTNTEAFF; CDR3nt: TGTGCCGGAACCGGGACCAACACTGAAGCTTTCTTT
d_gene: TRBD2; j_gene: TRBJ2-1; v_gene: TRBV7-9; abundance: .; CDR3aa: CASSTGALAGETYNEQFF; CDR3nt: TGTGCCAGCAGTACGGGCGCCTTAGCGGGGGAAACCTACAATGAGCAGTTCTTC
d_gene: TRBD1; j_gene: TRBJ2-1; v_gene: TRBV7-8; abundance: .; CDR3aa: CASSVLQGVEQFF; CDR3nt: TGTGCCAGCAGCGTCCTACAGGGGGTAGAGCAGTTCTTC